Detailed here is one T cell receptor (beta chain). As yet, its antigen is unknown. The CDR3 sequence is 19 residues long. The V segment lost 4 bases and the J segment 4 bases; nucleotides outside the gene matches: 16. Germline V gives CDR1 MNHEY, CDR2 SMNVEV (reference sequence). The study drew the donors from its approximately 120-subject validation cohort, separate from the approximately 700-subject first cohort. This sample was taken from a study of cytomegalovirus exposure and HLA in healthy donors. General study points: With high specificity and sensitivity, the classifier reportedly diagnosed cytomegalovirus status. Rare TCR sequences dominated, though some public TCRs recurred in many donors.

Produced via immunoSEQ multiplex PCR; TCRdb's table is partial and in-frame only. Among roughly 180,000 clones, around nine tenths were seen once, and the ten largest hold 7.2%. The J gene is TRBJ2-2, the V gene TRBV27; TRBD1 aligns across 9 bases. The TCR sequence derives from a man younger than 40 in good health and CMV-seropositive. Specimen: PBMCs. The CDR3 is CASSSLVKQGAGATGELFF. CDR3 nucleotide sequence: TGTGCCAGCAGTTCCCTCGTTAAACAGGGGGCAGGGGCCACCGGGGAGCTGTTTTTT.